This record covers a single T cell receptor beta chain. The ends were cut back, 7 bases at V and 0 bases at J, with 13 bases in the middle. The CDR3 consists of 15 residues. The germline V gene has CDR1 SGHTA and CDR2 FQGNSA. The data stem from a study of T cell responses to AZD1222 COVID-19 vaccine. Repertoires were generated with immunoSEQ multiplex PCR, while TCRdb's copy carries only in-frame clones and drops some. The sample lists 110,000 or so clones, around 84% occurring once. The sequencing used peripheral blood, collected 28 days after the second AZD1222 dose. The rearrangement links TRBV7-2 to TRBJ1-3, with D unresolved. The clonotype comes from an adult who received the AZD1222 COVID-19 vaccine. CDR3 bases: TGTGCCAGCACCCTACAGAGAGGCTCTGGAAACACCATATATTTT. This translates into CASTLQRGSGNTIYF.